One sample yielded the 24 T cell receptor beta chains listed below, sequenced in a study of shared clonotypes between healthy human individuals. Clones were sequenced by immunoSEQ multiplex PCR, and TCRdb holds only the in-frame ones, with some missing. Of around 2.3 million clones in the sample, almost 96% are singletons; the top ten hold roughly 0.13%. The sequenced sample was naive CD4+ T cells sorted from blood. The subset is: CD45RA+ positively selected. These receptors were collected from a man aged 18 to 29 in good health.

V and J are TRBV28 and TRBJ1-2, with TRBD1 as a possible D gene (6 bases). The CDR3 runs 12 residues. V dropped 6 bases and J dropped 8 bases, with 13 bases sitting between them. The germline V gene encodes CDR1 MDHEN and CDR2 SYDVKM. The CDR3 region is CASSPRGDGYTF. The CDR3 nucleotides are TGTGCCAGCAGCCCCAGGGGAGACGGCTACACCTTC.

The chain combines TRBV4-1 with TRBJ2-5, with D possibly TRBD2 on 5 matching bases. CDR3 length: 14 amino acids. Trimming left V 0 bases short and J 7 bases short, with 12 bases between. CDR1 is MGHRA and CDR2 is YSYEKL in the germline V gene. The CDR3 loop is CASSQDRALGTQYF. The CDR3 bases are TGCGCCAGCAGCCAAGATCGAGCACTAGGGACCCAGTACTTC.

V usage is TRBV27 and J usage is TRBJ1-6; no reliable D call. Germline assignment: CDR1 MNHEY and CDR2 SMNVEV (reference sequence). V was pared by 5 bases and J by 8 bases, with 16 bases between. This CDR3 region has 15 residues. The DNA for the CDR3 is TGTGCCAGCAGTCCAAATAATGGGGATGATTCACCCCTCCACTTT. Protein: CASSPNNGDDSPLHF.

V usage is TRBV5-1 and J usage is TRBJ1-3, with D uncertain. Germline-derived CDR1 and CDR2 are SGHRS and YFSETQ. The CDR3 length is 15 residues. Trimming removed 0 bases from V and 2 bases from J, with 9 bases in between. CDR3 amino acids: CASSLAPSPGNTIYF. Here the CDR3 DNA reads TGCGCCAGCAGCTTGGCCCCCAGCCCTGGAAACACCATATATTTT.

This clone was recorded a few times. V gene TRBV25-1 combines with J gene TRBJ2-2, with a possible D match to TRBD1 (6 bases). The CDR3 loop spans 14 amino acids. CDR1 and CDR2 (germline): MGHDK, SYGVNS. CDR3 amino acids: CASRGRPNTGELFF. CDR3 in DNA: TGTGCATCCAGGGGTCGGCCCAACACCGGGGAGCTGTTTTTT.

This chain uses TRBV28 with TRBJ1-5; TRBD1 matches 7 bases. CDR3 size: 16 residues. Trimming cost V 7 bases and J 2 bases; bases outside gene matches: 11. The germline gives CDR1 MDHEN, CDR2 SYDVKM. This CDR3 is CASTTHTGTGNQPQHF. The CDR3 DNA sequence: TGTGCCAGCACCACTCATACCGGGACAGGCAATCAGCCCCAGCATTTT.

On this clone: Distinct nucleotide sequences in the sample also encode this CDR3. J is TRBJ1-4 and V is TRBV5-1; no clear D gene. The CDR3 loop spans 14 amino acids. Germline CDR1 is SGHRS and CDR2 is YFSETQ. V was pared by 0 bases and J by 5 bases, with 8 bases between. CDR3 loop: CASSLAGGNEKLFF. The CDR3 DNA follows: TGCGCCAGCAGCTTGGCTGGAGGGAATGAAAAACTGTTTTTT.

Of note for this clone: The sample has other DNA sequences that encode this CDR3 too. This chain joins TRBV5-4 and TRBJ1-1; maybe TRBD1 (6 bases). Trimming left V 3 bases short and J 8 bases short, with 11 bases between. This CDR3 is 12 amino acids long. From germline, CDR1 is SGHNT and CDR2 YYREEE (reference sequence). CDR3 region: CASSWGQGEAFF. In nucleotides, the CDR3 is TGTGCCAGCAGCTGGGGGCAGGGGGAAGCTTTCTTT.

Of note for this clone: At one end the junction does not follow the germline gene, possibly because of a read error. The V and J genes are TRBV7-2 and TRBJ2-1, with D maybe TRBD1 (6 bases). The germline V gene has CDR1 SGHTA and CDR2 FQGNSA. CDR3 length: 11 amino acids. The CDR3 here is CASSILGGAIF. The CDR3 coding sequence is TGTGCCAGCAGCATCCTTGGGGGCGCGATCTTC.

The CDR3 loop reads CASSYTGDTEAFF. The CDR3 DNA sequence: TGTGCCAGCAGCTACACAGGGGACACTGAAGCTTTCTTT. J is TRBJ1-1 and V is TRBV11-3; 7 nucleotides match TRBD1. Germline trimming cut 4 bases from V and 3 bases from J; bases unmatched to any gene: 2. The CDR3 length is 13 residues. Germline V gene data show CDR1 as SGHNT and CDR2 as YENEEA.

The chain recombines TRBV5-1 with TRBJ2-3; 11 bases fit TRBD2. There are 14 residues in the CDR3. The V gene's germline CDR1 is SGHRS and CDR2 YFSETQ. V lost 6 bases and J lost 4; bases outside the gene matches: 4. The CDR3 is CASISGRVPDTQYF. The CDR3 nucleotides are TGCGCCAGCATTAGCGGGAGGGTTCCAGATACGCAGTATTTT.

The J gene is TRBJ2-7, the V gene TRBV4-1; no clear D gene. Trimming cost V 4 bases and J 5 bases, with 12 bases left between them. Germline values: CDR1 MGHRA, CDR2 YSYEKL. The CDR3 extends over 13 amino acids. CDR3 in amino acids: CASSRARPDEQYF. The DNA of the CDR3 is TGCGCCAGCAGCCGGGCCCGACCCGACGAGCAGTACTTC.

DNA for the CDR3: TGTGCCAGCAGCCCGACAGGACAGGGGGTGTTTCAGCCCCAGCATTTT. Translating it yields CASSPTGQGVFQPQHF. The V call is TRBV7-8, the J call TRBJ1-5, with 10 bases fitting TRBD1. The germline V gene has CDR1 SGHVS and CDR2 FQNEAQ. CDR3 length: 16 residues. V lost 5 bases and J lost 6; bases outside the gene matches: 10.

A note on this clone: The sample contains more than one DNA sequence encoding this CDR3. The chain recombines TRBV30 with TRBJ2-7; 9 positions agree with TRBD1. With 3 bases clipped from V and 2 bases from J, the junction kept 2 bases outside the gene matches. The germline V gene has CDR1 GTSNPN and CDR2 SVGIG (reference sequence). The CDR3 has 13 residues. Written as DNA, the CDR3 is TGTGCCTGGAGCGGGACAGGGCCCTACGAGCAGTACTTC. Protein product: CAWSGTGPYEQYF.

The chain joins TRBV28 to TRBJ1-1; D gene unclear. V lost 2 bases to trimming and J lost 1 base, with 11 bases between them. The length of the CDR3 is 15 residues. The germline V gene encodes CDR1 MDHEN and CDR2 SYDVKM. CDR3: CASSLVLGQNTEAFF. The CDR3 region has the DNA TGTGCCAGCAGTTTAGTATTGGGCCAGAACACTGAAGCTTTCTTT.

The chain combines TRBV7-2 with TRBJ1-5; D perhaps matches TRBD1 (5 bases). Germline CDR1 and CDR2: SGHTA and FQGNSA. The germline V and J ends were trimmed by 1 base and 1 base, with 14 bases remaining between them. The CDR3 extends over 17 amino acids. CDR3 nucleotides: TGTGCCAGCAGCTTAGATAGGGGAGCAAGAAGCAATCAGCCCCAGCATTTT. This encodes CASSLDRGARSNQPQHF.

The rearrangement joins TRBV10-1 to TRBJ2-3; D may correspond to TRBD1 or TRBD2 (7 bases each). The CDR3 loop spans 17 amino acids. V was cut by 11 bases and J by 2 bases, with 26 bases left in between. From germline, CDR1 is WNHNN and CDR2 SYGVQD (reference sequence). The CDR3 region has the DNA TGCGCCCCCAGGGGAGGGGCGCTGACAGGGACCACAGATACGCAGTATTTT. Its translation: CAPRGGALTGTTDTQYF.

This clone was recorded once. The identical CDR3 is also encoded by other nucleotide sequences in the sample. This chain joins TRBV10-3 and TRBJ1-1, with D perhaps TRBD1 (5 bases). V was pared by 4 bases and J by 2 bases, with 8 bases between. The CDR3 length is 13 residues. Germline V gene sequence: CDR1 ENHRY, CDR2 SYGVKD. CDR3 residues: CAISATGNTEAFF. CDR3 nucleotide sequence: TGTGCCATCAGTGCCACAGGTAACACTGAAGCTTTCTTT.

The chain employs TRBV28 and TRBJ1-1; D unclear. Germline values: CDR1 MDHEN, CDR2 SYDVKM. The ends were cut back, 4 bases at V and 8 bases at J, with 14 bases in the middle. The CDR3 covers 13 residues. This CDR3 is CASSSGTVSEAFF. The CDR3 DNA reads TGTGCCAGCAGTTCAGGAACGGTATCAGAAGCTTTCTTT.

With respect to this clone: Additional DNA sequences in this sample encode the identical CDR3. The chain recombines TRBV5-1 with TRBJ1-1, with TRBD1 as a possible D gene (6 bases). Germline lookup yields CDR1 SGHRS and CDR2 YFSETQ. This CDR3 has 14 amino acids. The V end was cut by 1 base, the J end by 4 bases, with 11 bases between. This CDR3 is CASSLSGRGTEAFF. DNA of the CDR3: TGCGCCAGCAGCTTGTCGGGCAGGGGCACTGAAGCTTTCTTT. The whole variable domain, filled in from reference TRBV5-1 and TRBJ1-1, reads KAGVTQTPRYLIKTRGQQVTLSCSPISGHRSVSWYQQTPGQGLQFLFEYFSETQRNKGNFPGRFSGRQFSNSRSEMNVSTLELGDSALYLCASSLSGRGTEAFFGQGTRLTVV.

The V gene is TRBV7-9, the J gene TRBJ1-5; the match to TRBD1 covers 7 bases. Unmatched junction bases numbered 5, after V lost 6 bases and J lost 3 bases. CDR3 length equals 14 residues. Germline lookup yields CDR1 SEHNR and CDR2 FQNEAQ (reference sequence). The DNA for the CDR3 is TGTGCCAGCAGTCGCACAGGGGACAATCAGCCCCAGCATTTT. This gives the protein CASSRTGDNQPQHF. Filled out from reference TRBV7-9 and TRBJ1-5, the complete variable domain reads DTGVSQNPRHKITKRGQNVTFRCDPISEHNRLYWYRQTLGQGPEFLTYFQNEAQLEKSRLLSDRFSAERPKGSFSTLEIQRTEQGDSAMYLCASSRTGDNQPQHFGDGTRLSIL.

This clone is a singleton in its sample. The chain recombines TRBV28 with TRBJ2-7; 10 bases are a match to TRBD1. V shed 3 bases, J shed 3 bases, and the junction held 2 bases outside the gene matches. The CDR3 runs to 14 residues. Germline values: CDR1 MDHEN, CDR2 SYDVKM. The CDR3 here is CASSFRTGGYEQYF. The CDR3 coding sequence is TGTGCCAGCAGTTTCCGGACAGGGGGCTACGAGCAGTACTTC. The whole variable domain, filled in from reference TRBV28 and TRBJ2-7, reads DVKVTQSSRYLVKRTGEKVFLECVQDMDHENMFWYRQDPGLGLRLIYFSYDVKMKEKGDIPEGYSVSREKKERFSLILESASTNQTSMYLCASSFRTGGYEQYFGPGTRLTVT.

The V and J genes are TRBV6-1 and TRBJ1-5; TRBD1 is a possible D gene (5 bases). CDR1 is MNHNS, CDR2 SASEGT, per germline. The CDR3 runs 13 residues. V lost 8 bases and J 3 bases, leaving 11 bases between the germline ends. The CDR3, as DNA: TGTGCCAGCCAGACAGTTCTCAATCAGCCCCAGCATTTT. Protein sequence: CASQTVLNQPQHF.

This sequence joins TRBV15 and TRBJ1-1; D uncertain. The ends were cut back, 2 bases at V and 11 bases at J, with 15 bases in the middle. Germline CDR1 reads LNHNV; CDR2 reads YYDKDF (reference sequence). There are 13 residues in the CDR3. Here the CDR3 DNA reads TGTGCCACCAGCAGATCTGCCGGTTCGAGGGCTTTCTTT. It translates to CATSRSAGSRAFF.